This TCR beta chain comes out of a study of T cell changes during pregnancy in multiple sclerosis. Assay: immunoSEQ multiplex PCR; the TCRdb copy retains only in-frame clones and omits some. The table records about 39,000 clones, approximately 90% of them present only once. V was pared by 3 bases and J by 5 bases, with 19 bases between. The CDR3 loop spans 16 amino acids. The germline V gene encodes CDR1 KGHSH and CDR2 LQKENI. This TCR was sampled from a female donor in good health, enrolled as a control in a pregnancy study. The specimen was CD4+ T cells from peripheral blood mononuclear cells, collected in the first trimester of pregnancy. The J gene is TRBJ1-2, the V gene TRBV18; D unclear. Here the CDR3 reads CASSPMGQAVTYGYTF. The CDR3 bases are TGTGCCAGCTCACCGATGGGCCAGGCAGTAACGTATGGCTACACCTTC.